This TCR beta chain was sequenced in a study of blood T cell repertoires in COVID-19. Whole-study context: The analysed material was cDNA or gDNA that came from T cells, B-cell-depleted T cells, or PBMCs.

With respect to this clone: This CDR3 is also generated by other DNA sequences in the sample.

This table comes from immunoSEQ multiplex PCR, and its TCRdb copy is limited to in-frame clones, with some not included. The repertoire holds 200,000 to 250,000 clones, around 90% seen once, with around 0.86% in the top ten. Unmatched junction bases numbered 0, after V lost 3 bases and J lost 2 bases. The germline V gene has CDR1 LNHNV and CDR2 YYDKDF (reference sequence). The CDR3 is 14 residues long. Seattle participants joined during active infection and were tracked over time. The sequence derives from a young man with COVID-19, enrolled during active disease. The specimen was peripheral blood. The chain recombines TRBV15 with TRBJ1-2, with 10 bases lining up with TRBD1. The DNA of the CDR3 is TGTGCCACCAGCAGGGACAGGGGGAACTATGGCTACACCTTC. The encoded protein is CATSRDRGNYGYTF.